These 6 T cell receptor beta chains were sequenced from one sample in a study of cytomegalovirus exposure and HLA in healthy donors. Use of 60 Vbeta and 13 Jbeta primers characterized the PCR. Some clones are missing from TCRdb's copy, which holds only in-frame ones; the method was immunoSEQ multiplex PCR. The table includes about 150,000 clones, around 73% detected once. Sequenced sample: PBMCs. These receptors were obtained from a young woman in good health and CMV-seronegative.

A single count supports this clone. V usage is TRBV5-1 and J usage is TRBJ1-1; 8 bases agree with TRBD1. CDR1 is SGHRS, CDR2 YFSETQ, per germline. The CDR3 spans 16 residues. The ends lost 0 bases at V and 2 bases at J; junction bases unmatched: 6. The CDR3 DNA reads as TGCGCCAGCAGCTTGGCCGGGACAGGCATTAACACTGAAGCTTTCTTT. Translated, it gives CASSLAGTGINTEAFF. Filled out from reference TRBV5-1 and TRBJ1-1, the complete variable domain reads KAGVTQTPRYLIKTRGQQVTLSCSPISGHRSVSWYQQTPGQGLQFLFEYFSETQRNKGNFPGRFSGRQFSNSRSEMNVSTLELGDSALYLCASSLAGTGINTEAFFGQGTRLTVV.

The CDR3 loop is CASSPGTSGGRETQYF. DNA of the CDR3: TGTGCCAGCAGCCCGGGGACTAGCGGGGGAAGAGAGACCCAGTACTTC. This chain joins TRBV9 and TRBJ2-5; TRBD2 matches 14 bases. CDR3 length: 16 residues. V lost 4 bases, J lost 4 bases, and 6 bases stayed unmatched. Germline CDR1 and CDR2: SGDLS and YYNGEE.

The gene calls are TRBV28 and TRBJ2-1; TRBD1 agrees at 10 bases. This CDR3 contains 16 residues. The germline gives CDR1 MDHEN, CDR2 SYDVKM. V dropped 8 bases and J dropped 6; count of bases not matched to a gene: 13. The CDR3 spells CASHPRQGAKSNEQFF. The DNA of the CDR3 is TGTGCCAGCCACCCCCGACAGGGGGCTAAGAGCAATGAGCAGTTCTTC.

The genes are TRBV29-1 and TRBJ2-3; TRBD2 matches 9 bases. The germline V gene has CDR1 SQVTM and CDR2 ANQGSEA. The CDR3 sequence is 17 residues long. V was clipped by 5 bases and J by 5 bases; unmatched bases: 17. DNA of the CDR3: TGCAGCGTTACCAACCCCCCCGGGCGGGGGGGCATAGATACGCAGTATTTT. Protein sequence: CSVTNPPGRGGIDTQYF.

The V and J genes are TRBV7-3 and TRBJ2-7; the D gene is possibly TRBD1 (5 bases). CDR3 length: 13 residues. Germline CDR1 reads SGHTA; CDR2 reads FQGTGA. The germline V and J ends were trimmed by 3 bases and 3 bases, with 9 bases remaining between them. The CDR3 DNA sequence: TGTGCCAGCAGCTTCCAGGACAACTACGAGCAGTACTTC. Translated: CASSFQDNYEQYF.

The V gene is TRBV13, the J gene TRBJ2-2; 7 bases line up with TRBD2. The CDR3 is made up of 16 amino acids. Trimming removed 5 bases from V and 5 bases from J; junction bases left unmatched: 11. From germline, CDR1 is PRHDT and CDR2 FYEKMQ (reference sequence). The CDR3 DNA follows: TGTGCCAGCAGCGGGGAGGGGCCTATAAATACCGGGGAGCTGTTTTTT. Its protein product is CASSGEGPINTGELFF.